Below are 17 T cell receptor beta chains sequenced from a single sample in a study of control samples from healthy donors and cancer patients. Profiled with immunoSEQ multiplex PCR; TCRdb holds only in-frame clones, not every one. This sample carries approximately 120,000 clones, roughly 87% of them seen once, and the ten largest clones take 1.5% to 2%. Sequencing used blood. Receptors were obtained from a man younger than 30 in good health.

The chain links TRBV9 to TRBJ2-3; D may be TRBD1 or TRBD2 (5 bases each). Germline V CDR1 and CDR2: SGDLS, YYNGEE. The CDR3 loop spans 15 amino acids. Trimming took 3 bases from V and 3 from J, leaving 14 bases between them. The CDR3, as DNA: TGTGCCAGCAGCGGAGAGGGGTTTAGAACAGATACGCAGTATTTT. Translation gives CASSGEGFRTDTQYF.

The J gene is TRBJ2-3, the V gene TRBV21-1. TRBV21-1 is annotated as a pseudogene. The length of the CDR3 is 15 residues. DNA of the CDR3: TGTGCCAGCAAATTAGTTACCCAGAGCACAGATACGCAGTATTTT. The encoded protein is CASKLVTQSTDTQYF.

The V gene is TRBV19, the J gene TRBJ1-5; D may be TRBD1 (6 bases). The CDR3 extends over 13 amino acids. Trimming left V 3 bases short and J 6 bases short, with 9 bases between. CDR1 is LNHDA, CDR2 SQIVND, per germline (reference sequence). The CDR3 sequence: CASSMQGTQPQHF. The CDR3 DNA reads TGTGCCAGTAGTATGCAGGGGACTCAGCCCCAGCATTTT.

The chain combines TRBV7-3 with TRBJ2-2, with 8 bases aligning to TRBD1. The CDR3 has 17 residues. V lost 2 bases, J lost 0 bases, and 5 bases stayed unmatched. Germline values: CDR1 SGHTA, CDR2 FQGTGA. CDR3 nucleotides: TGTGCCAGCAGCTTATCCCGACAGGGGCCGAACACCGGGGAGCTGTTTTTT. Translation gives CASSLSRQGPNTGELFF.

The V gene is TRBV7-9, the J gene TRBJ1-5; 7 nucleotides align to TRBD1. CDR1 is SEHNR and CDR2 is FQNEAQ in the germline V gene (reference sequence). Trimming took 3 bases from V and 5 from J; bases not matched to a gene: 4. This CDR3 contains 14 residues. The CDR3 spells CASSFSGGDQPQHF. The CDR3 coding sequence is TGTGCCAGCAGCTTCTCAGGGGGTGATCAGCCCCAGCATTTT. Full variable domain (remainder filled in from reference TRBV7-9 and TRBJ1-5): DTGVSQNPRHKITKRGQNVTFRCDPISEHNRLYWYRQTLGQGPEFLTYFQNEAQLEKSRLLSDRFSAERPKGSFSTLEIQRTEQGDSAMYLCASSFSGGDQPQHFGDGTRLSIL.

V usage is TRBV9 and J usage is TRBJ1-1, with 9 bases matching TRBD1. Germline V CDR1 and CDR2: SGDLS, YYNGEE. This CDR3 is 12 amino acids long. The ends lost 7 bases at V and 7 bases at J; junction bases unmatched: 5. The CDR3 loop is CASGTGKFEAFF. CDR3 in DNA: TGTGCCAGCGGGACAGGGAAATTTGAAGCTTTCTTT.

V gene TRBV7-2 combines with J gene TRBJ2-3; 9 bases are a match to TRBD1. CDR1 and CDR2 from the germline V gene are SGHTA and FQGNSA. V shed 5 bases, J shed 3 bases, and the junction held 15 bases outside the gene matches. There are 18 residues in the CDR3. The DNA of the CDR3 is TGTGCCAGCAGCATACGTGTGGGACGACAGGGGGTAACAGATACGCAGTATTTT. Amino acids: CASSIRVGRQGVTDTQYF.

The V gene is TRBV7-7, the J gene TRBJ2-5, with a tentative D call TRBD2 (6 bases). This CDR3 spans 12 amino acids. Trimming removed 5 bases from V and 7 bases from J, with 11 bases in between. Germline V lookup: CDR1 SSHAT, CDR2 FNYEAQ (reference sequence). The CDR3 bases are TGTGCCAGCAGCGGGAGGTTCGGGACCCAGTACTTC. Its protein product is CASSGRFGTQYF. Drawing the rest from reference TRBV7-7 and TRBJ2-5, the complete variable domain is GAGVSQSPRYKVTKRGQDVTLRCDPISSHATLYWYQQALGQGPEFLTYFNYEAQPDKSGLPSDRFSAERPEGSISTLTIQRTEQRDSAMYRCASSGRFGTQYFGPGTRLLVL.

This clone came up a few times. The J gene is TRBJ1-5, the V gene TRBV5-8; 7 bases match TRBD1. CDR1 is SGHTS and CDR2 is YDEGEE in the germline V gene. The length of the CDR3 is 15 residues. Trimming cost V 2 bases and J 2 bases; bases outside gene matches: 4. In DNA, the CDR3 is TGTGCCAGCAGCTTTACAGGGGCCGGCAATCAGCCCCAGCATTTT. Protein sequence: CASSFTGAGNQPQHF. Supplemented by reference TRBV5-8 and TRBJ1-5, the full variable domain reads EAGVTQSPTHLIKTRGQQATLRCSPISGHTSVYWYQQALGLGLQFLLWYDEGEERNRGNFPPRFSGRQFPNYSSELNVNALELEDSALYLCASSFTGAGNQPQHFGDGTRLSIL.

DNA for the CDR3: TGTGCCAGCAGTTTTCATCCCTACGAGCAGTACTTC. Protein: CASSFHPYEQYF. The gene calls are TRBV28 and TRBJ2-7; the D is unclear. In germline, CDR1 is MDHEN, CDR2 SYDVKM. There are 12 residues in the CDR3. The ends were cut back, 3 bases at V and 2 bases at J, with 5 bases in the middle. Based on the CDR3 plus reference TRBV28 and TRBJ2-7, the full variable domain is DVKVTQSSRYLVKRTGEKVFLECVQDMDHENMFWYRQDPGLGLRLIYFSYDVKMKEKGDIPEGYSVSREKKERFSLILESASTNQTSMYLCASSFHPYEQYFGPGTRLTVT.

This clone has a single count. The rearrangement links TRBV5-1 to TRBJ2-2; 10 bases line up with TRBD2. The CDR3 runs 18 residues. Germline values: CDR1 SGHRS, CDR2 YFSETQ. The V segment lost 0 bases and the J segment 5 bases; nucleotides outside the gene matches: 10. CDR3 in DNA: TGCGCCAGCAGCTTGGTACTAGCGGGGATCTACCCTACCGGGGAGCTGTTTTTT. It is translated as CASSLVLAGIYPTGELFF.

The CDR3 loop is CASSRAQKGTIYF. The CDR3 DNA sequence: TGTGCCAGCAGCCGGGCGCAAAAGGGCACCATATATTTT. This rearrangement joins TRBV27 to TRBJ1-3; D uncertain. The germline V gene has CDR1 MNHEY and CDR2 SMNVEV (reference sequence). Trimming shortened V by 6 bases and J by 9 bases, and 15 bases separated the two germline ends. CDR3 length: 13 residues.

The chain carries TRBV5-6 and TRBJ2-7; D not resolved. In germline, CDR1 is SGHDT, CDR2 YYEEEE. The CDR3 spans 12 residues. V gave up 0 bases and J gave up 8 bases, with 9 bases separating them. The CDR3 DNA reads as TGTGCCAGCAGCTTGGTGCTGGATAAGCAGTACTTC. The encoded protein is CASSLVLDKQYF. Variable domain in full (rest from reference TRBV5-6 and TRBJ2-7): DAGVTQSPTHLIKTRGQQVTLRCSPKSGHDTVSWYQQALGQGPQFIFQYYEEEERQRGNFPDRFSGHQFPNYSSELNVNALLLGDSALYLCASSLVLDKQYFGPGTRLTVT.

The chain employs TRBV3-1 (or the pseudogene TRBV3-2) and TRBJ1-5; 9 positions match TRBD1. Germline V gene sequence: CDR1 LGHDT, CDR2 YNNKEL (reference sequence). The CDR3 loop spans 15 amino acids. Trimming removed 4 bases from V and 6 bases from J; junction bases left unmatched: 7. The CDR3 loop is CASSRTGTGSQPQHF. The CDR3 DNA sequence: TGTGCCAGCAGCCGGACCGGGACAGGGAGTCAGCCCCAGCATTTT.

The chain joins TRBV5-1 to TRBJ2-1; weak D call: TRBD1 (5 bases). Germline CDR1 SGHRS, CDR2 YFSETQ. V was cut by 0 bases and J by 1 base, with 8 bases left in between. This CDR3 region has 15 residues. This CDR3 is CASSLGQGSYNEQFF. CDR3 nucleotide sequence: TGCGCCAGCAGCTTGGGGCAGGGTTCCTACAATGAGCAGTTCTTC.

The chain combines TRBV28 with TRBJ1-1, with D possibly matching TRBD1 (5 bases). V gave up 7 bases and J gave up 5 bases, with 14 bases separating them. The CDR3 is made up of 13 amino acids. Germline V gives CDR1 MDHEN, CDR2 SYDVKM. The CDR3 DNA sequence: TGTGCCAGCACCCAGGGTGTGCGGACTGAAGCTTTCTTT. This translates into CASTQGVRTEAFF.

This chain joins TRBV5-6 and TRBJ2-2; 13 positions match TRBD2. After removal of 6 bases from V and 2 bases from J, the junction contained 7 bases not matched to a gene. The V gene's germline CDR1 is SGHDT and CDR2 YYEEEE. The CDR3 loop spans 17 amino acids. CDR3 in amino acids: CASTRGLAGINTGELFF. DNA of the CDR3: TGTGCCAGCACCAGGGGACTAGCGGGAATTAACACCGGGGAGCTGTTTTTT.